Given below is one T cell receptor beta chain in context. With random hexamers, 0.5 to 1 ug RNA was reverse transcribed. TCRdb ran MiXCR on the immunoSEQ multiplex PCR reads and lists one entry per CDR3 protein. The sample lists roughly 200,000 distinct CDR3 sequences, roughly 96% occurring once. This sample is drawn from a study of CD8 T cells in Susac syndrome. The sample comprised CD8+ T cells from PBMCs. This receptor was identified in a human donor with multiple sclerosis.

CDR3 in amino acids: CASNTLPFGWRETQYF. For the CDR3, the DNA is TGTGCCAGCAACACCCTCCCGTTTGGTTGGAGAGAGACCCAGTACTTC. This chain links TRBV6-1 with TRBJ2-5; no clear D. With 7 bases removed from V and 4 bases from J, the gap between germline ends came to 22 bases. Germline V gives CDR1 MNHNS, CDR2 SASEGT. This CDR3 is built from 16 residues.